Each of the 25 T cell receptor beta chains below was sequenced from the same sample in a study of blood T cells in healthy people across ages. Primers used in a second PCR of about 7 to 12 cycles were a sample-barcoded 5' primer and a J-beta primer mix. TCRdb redid the calling of the 5' RACE reads with MiXCR, one entry per CDR3 protein. This table holds 650,000 to 950,000 distinct CDR3 sequences, under 45% found once. Sequencing was performed on blood. The receptors were sampled from a man between 60 and 75 years old in good health.

The chain recombines TRBV21-1 with TRBJ2-1; the D call TRBD2 from the table was never checked on the DNA. TRBV21-1 corresponds to a pseudogene. The length of the CDR3 is 17 residues. CDR3: CASSSWATLTSGREQFF. As DNA, the CDR3 is TGTGCCAGCAGCTCGTGGGCTACCTTGACTAGCGGGCGTGAGCAGTTCTTC.

V and J are TRBV6-2 or TRBV6-3 and TRBJ1-2, with a possible D match to TRBD1 (5 bases). V dropped 5 bases and J dropped 8 bases, with 15 bases sitting between them. Germline V CDR1 and CDR2: MNHEY, SVGEGT. The CDR3 totals 13 residues. For the CDR3, the DNA is TGTGCCAGCAGTCGGCCACAGGTGACCGGCTACACCTTC. Its translation: CASSRPQVTGYTF.

This clonotype has just a few counts. CDR3 bases: TGTGCCAGCAGCTTATGGGGGGCCGGGGCCAACGTCCTGACTTTC. It codes for CASSLWGAGANVLTF. V usage is TRBV7-9 and J usage is TRBJ2-6; the D gene could be TRBD1 or TRBD2 (6 bases each). Trimming left V 2 bases short and J 4 bases short, with 9 bases between. CDR1 and CDR2 (germline): SEHNR, FQNEAQ (reference sequence). The length of the CDR3 is 15 residues.

The chain combines TRBV18 with TRBJ2-7, with D unclear. The germline CDR1 and CDR2 sequences are KGHSH and LQKENI. V was pared by 3 bases and J by 6 bases, with 9 bases between. The CDR3 runs 12 residues. The CDR3 nucleotides read TGTGCCAGCTCACCTGAACTCGGCGAGCAGTACTTC. Protein sequence: CASSPELGEQYF.

A word on this clonotype: With a much larger clone just one base away, this may be a read error. The chain recombines TRBV5-1 with TRBJ2-3; D possibly corresponds to TRBD2 (6 bases). The CDR3 contains 15 residues. Germline V CDR1 and CDR2: SGHRS, YFSETQ. V shed 1 base and J shed 4 bases, with 13 bases lying between them. The CDR3 protein is CASSLRGPSADTQYF. The CDR3 nucleotides are TGCGCCAGCAGCTTGAGGGGACCTAGCGCAGATACGCAGTATTTT.

The chain has TRBV20-1 and TRBJ2-5; 7 bases line up with TRBD1. The end of the DNA is better explained by TRBJ2-7, so the J call may be wrong. This CDR3 is 16 amino acids long. Germline assignment: CDR1 DFQATT and CDR2 SNEGSKA (reference sequence). The CDR3 loop reads CSARDSSRQGPYEQYF. As DNA, the CDR3 is TGCAGTGCTAGAGATAGTAGCCGACAGGGACCCTACGAGCAGTACTTC.

This chain uses TRBV4-3 with TRBJ1-6; the D gene is possibly TRBD1 (5 bases). The CDR3 is 16 residues long. Germline V gene sequence: CDR1 LGHNA, CDR2 YSLEER. The V end lost 2 bases, the J end lost 6 bases, and 14 bases lay between the germline ends. The CDR3 region is CASSQQTDSANSPLHF. The CDR3 DNA sequence: TGCGCCAGCAGCCAACAAACCGACAGCGCTAATTCACCCCTCCACTTT.

The J gene is TRBJ1-2, the V gene TRBV29-1; D unresolved. The V end lost 2 bases, the J end lost 0 bases, and 7 bases lay between the germline ends. The CDR3 sequence is 13 residues long. Germline CDR1 and CDR2: SQVTM and ANQGSEA. This CDR3 is CSVESAANYGYTF. The CDR3 DNA reads as TGCAGCGTTGAATCAGCAGCTAACTATGGCTACACCTTC.

V and J are TRBV20-1 and TRBJ2-7; 9 bases line up with TRBD1. The assigned J gene may be wrong: the sequence end matches TRBJ2-5 better. The CDR3 totals 14 residues. Germline V gene sequence: CDR1 DFQATT, CDR2 SNEGSKA (reference sequence). Here the CDR3 DNA reads TGCAGTGCGTCCGGGACAGGGTCAAGTCAGACCCAGTACTTC. Amino acid sequence: CSASGTGSSQTQYF.

The gene calls are TRBV27 and TRBJ2-7; no reliable D call. With 2 bases removed from V and 0 bases from J, the gap between germline ends came to 11 bases. This CDR3 comprises 15 residues. From germline, CDR1 is MNHEY and CDR2 SMNVEV (reference sequence). The CDR3 is CASSLTGPSSYEQYF. The CDR3, as DNA: TGTGCCAGCAGTTTAACCGGGCCCAGCTCCTACGAGCAGTACTTC.

This clonotype was detected many times. This sequence joins TRBV3-1 and TRBJ2-3; 9 bases match TRBD2. The CDR3 is made up of 15 amino acids. In germline, CDR1 is LGHDT, CDR2 YNNKEL (reference sequence). The V segment lost 4 bases and the J segment 0 bases; nucleotides outside the gene matches: 2. CDR3 loop: CASSPTSGSTDTQYF. CDR3 DNA sequence: TGTGCCAGCAGCCCTACTAGCGGGAGCACAGATACGCAGTATTTT.

V and J are TRBV7-9 and TRBJ1-2; TRBD1 matches 7 bases. CDR1 and CDR2 (germline): SEHNR, FQNEAQ (reference sequence). The V segment lost 4 bases and the J segment 1 base; nucleotides outside the gene matches: 18. The CDR3 loop spans 19 amino acids. CDR3 sequence (DNA): TGTGCCAGCAGCTCCTACGGGTCAGGGGGGCCCTCCGATAACTATGGCTACACCTTC. Residues: CASSSYGSGGPSDNYGYTF.

This chain links TRBV3-1 with TRBJ2-7; D assignment may be TRBD1 or TRBD2 (5 bases each). The germline V and J ends were trimmed by 4 bases and 3 bases, with 10 bases remaining between them. Germline V lookup: CDR1 LGHDT, CDR2 YNNKEL (reference sequence). The CDR3 sequence is 13 residues long. The DNA for the CDR3 is TGTGCCAGCAGCCGAGGGGCCTACTACGAGCAGTACTTC. This gives the protein CASSRGAYYEQYF.

The chain uses TRBV29-1 and TRBJ2-2, with D hard to call. The germline V gene encodes CDR1 SQVTM and CDR2 ANQGSEA. The CDR3 runs 15 residues. V was trimmed by 1 base and J by 0 bases, leaving 9 bases between them. In nucleotides, the CDR3 is TGCAGCGTTGAAGTTAGGCCTGCGAACACCGGGGAGCTGTTTTTT. This translates into CSVEVRPANTGELFF.

This clonotype came up once. V and J are TRBV9 and TRBJ2-5, with TRBD2 as a possible D gene (7 bases). CDR1 and CDR2 from the germline V gene are SGDLS and YYNGEE. V lost 3 bases and J 11 bases, leaving 29 bases between the germline ends. The CDR3 loop spans 17 amino acids. The DNA of the CDR3 is TGTGCCAGCAGCGCCAGTGGTGCGGGGGCTCTTTACAATGAGCAGTACTTC. It is translated as CASSASGAGALYNEQYF.

This sequence joins TRBV6-1 and TRBJ1-5; TRBD1 might be the D (5 bases). The CDR3 consists of 17 residues. The V and J ends lost 4 bases and 0 bases respectively, with 16 bases between them. Germline lookup yields CDR1 MNHNS and CDR2 SASEGT. This CDR3 is CASSGWQGVSSNQPQHF. The CDR3 bases are TGTGCCAGCAGTGGTTGGCAGGGAGTATCTAGCAATCAGCCCCAGCATTTT.

The chain links TRBV9 to TRBJ2-3, with D possibly TRBD1 on 5 matching bases. The V gene's germline CDR1 is SGDLS and CDR2 YYNGEE. The CDR3 spans 15 residues. Trimming cost V 0 bases and J 6 bases, with 14 bases left between them. Written as DNA, the CDR3 is TGTGCCAGCAGCGTAGCTGGCAAGGGGCAGGATACGCAGTATTTT. It encodes CASSVAGKGQDTQYF.

The chain carries TRBV4-3 and TRBJ2-4, with 9 bases matching TRBD2. The CDR3 is 16 residues long. V was clipped by 1 base and J by 7 bases; unmatched bases: 8. Germline CDR1 and CDR2: LGHNA and YSLEER. CDR3 amino acids: CASSQAEPSGDNIQYF. The CDR3 DNA reads TGCGCCAGCAGCCAAGCGGAACCTAGCGGGGATAACATTCAGTACTTC.

This clonotype was counted a few times. The genes are TRBV2 and TRBJ1-5; D unresolved. The CDR3 sequence is 12 residues long. The V gene's germline CDR1 is SNHLY and CDR2 FYNNEI. Trimming stripped 2 bases from V and 4 bases from J, with 3 bases between. CDR3 loop: CASSETNQPQHF. For the CDR3, the DNA is TGTGCCAGCAGTGAAACTAATCAGCCCCAGCATTTT.

This clonotype was seen a handful of times. This chain joins TRBV7-9 and TRBJ2-6; the D is unclear. Germline loops: CDR1 SEHNR, CDR2 FQNEAQ (reference sequence). Trimming took 0 bases from V and 8 from J, leaving 5 bases between them. This CDR3 region has 13 residues. Here the CDR3 reads CASSLALTNVLTF. CDR3 nucleotides: TGTGCCAGCAGCTTAGCCTTAACCAACGTCCTGACTTTC.

V is TRBV7-2 and J is TRBJ2-7; 7 bases are shared with TRBD2. With V trimmed by 5 bases and J by 7 bases, 11 bases remained unmatched. The length of the CDR3 is 14 residues. Germline V CDR1 and CDR2: SGHTA, FQGNSA. The CDR3 DNA sequence: TGTGCCAGCAGCAAATCCGGGACTATAACGGAGCAGTACTTC. Amino acids: CASSKSGTITEQYF.

This clonotype was counted only a few times. The chain has TRBV20-1 and TRBJ2-3; 13 bases fit TRBD2. J gave up 0 bases and V 2 bases, and 5 bases lay outside the gene matches. The CDR3 is 17 amino acids. Germline assignment: CDR1 DFQATT and CDR2 SNEGSKA (reference sequence). CDR3: CSARQPGLAGSTDTQYF. In DNA form, the CDR3 reads TGCAGTGCTAGACAACCGGGACTAGCGGGGAGCACAGATACGCAGTATTTT.

This rearrangement joins TRBV2 to TRBJ1-2; 7 bases are a match to TRBD1. CDR3 length: 13 amino acids. The ends lost 6 bases at V and 3 bases at J; junction bases unmatched: 4. Germline-derived CDR1 and CDR2 are SNHLY and FYNNEI. In nucleotides, the CDR3 is TGTGCCAGCAGGCTGGGGACAGACTATGGCTACACCTTC. Its protein is CASRLGTDYGYTF.

The chain has TRBV15 and TRBJ1-4; TRBD1 is a possible D gene (6 bases). Deletions cut 1 base from V and 6 bases from J, with 9 bases between. Germline values: CDR1 LNHNV, CDR2 YYDKDF (reference sequence). The CDR3 contains 14 residues. The CDR3 here is CATSRAGVYEKLFF. For the CDR3, the DNA is TGTGCCACCAGCAGAGCAGGGGTTTATGAAAAACTGTTTTTT.

Turning to this clonotype: No conserved phenylalanine or tryptophan is present at the end of the CDR3, so a read error is the likely explanation. This chain links TRBV24-1 with TRBJ2-1, with 8 bases that match TRBD2. CDR3 length equals 16 residues. V shed 4 bases, J shed 0 bases, and the junction held 4 bases outside the gene matches. CDR1 and CDR2 from the germline V gene are KGHDR and SFDVKD. The CDR3 DNA reads as TGTGCCACCAGTGACTCCGGGACTAGCTCCTACAATGAGCAGTTCCTC. Its translation: CATSDSGTSSYNEQFL.